This entry lists 23 T cell receptor beta chains sequenced from one sample in a study of breast tumors, draining lymph nodes, adjacent tissues. Breast cancer patients provided tissue from their axillary draining lymph nodes. MiXCR was run by TCRdb on the multiplex PCR reads, yielding one entry per CDR3 protein. The table shows 150,000 or so distinct CDR3 sequences, with roughly 35% occurring only once. What was sequenced was axillary lymph node tissue. These receptors came from a female donor with breast cancer. Some clones in this sample may be carry-over from other donors' samples.

This rearrangement joins TRBV5-1 to TRBJ1-6, with no clear D. Germline V gene data show CDR1 as SGHRS and CDR2 as YFSETQ. The CDR3 length is 17 residues. V was clipped by 4 bases and J by 7 bases, with 21 bases between them. The CDR3 DNA follows: TGCGCCAGCAGCGCGACTGCCGGGGTTCTATCGAATTCACCCCTCCACTTT. Protein product: CASSATAGVLSNSPLHF.

A word on this clonotype: A much larger clone sits a single nucleotide away, making a read error possible. V gene TRBV5-5 combines with J gene TRBJ2-1; D ambiguous. The CDR3 is made up of 13 amino acids. Germline V gives CDR1 SGHKS, CDR2 YYEKEE (reference sequence). The ends were cut back, 1 base at V and 9 bases at J, with 11 bases in the middle. The CDR3 sequence is CASSLSTSGEQFF. The CDR3, as DNA: TGTGCCAGCAGCTTGTCAACCTCTGGTGAGCAGTTCTTC.

V usage is TRBV7-9 and J usage is TRBJ2-7; 7 nucleotides line up with TRBD1. In germline, CDR1 is SEHNR, CDR2 FQNEAQ (reference sequence). The V gene end was trimmed by 8 bases and the J gene end by 2 bases; junction bases not matched to a gene: 33. CDR3 length: 22 residues. The CDR3 region is CASAKRSPKPVTGRERTYEQYF. CDR3 in DNA: TGTGCCAGCGCAAAAAGGAGTCCTAAACCTGTGACAGGGCGCGAGCGAACCTACGAGCAGTACTTC.

The chain combines TRBV9 with TRBJ2-4; the match to TRBD1 covers 9 bases. With 4 bases clipped from V and 5 bases from J, the junction kept 7 bases outside the gene matches. The CDR3 is 15 amino acids. Germline values: CDR1 SGDLS, CDR2 YYNGEE. The CDR3 DNA sequence: TGTGCCAGCAGCCCACGGGACAGGGACCAAAACATTCAGTACTTC. Amino acids: CASSPRDRDQNIQYF.

This clonotype has a count of ten or more. The chain recombines TRBV7-2 with TRBJ2-1, with D perhaps matching TRBD2 (5 bases). Germline-derived CDR1 and CDR2 are SGHTA and FQGNSA. This CDR3 has 17 amino acids. V dropped 1 base and J dropped 10 bases, with 23 bases sitting between them. In DNA, the CDR3 is TGTGCCAGCAGCTTAGTGAGGGCTCAGCGGTCGGATAGCGAGCAGTTCTTC. This encodes CASSLVRAQRSDSEQFF.

This clonotype was detected many times. V usage is TRBV10-3 and J usage is TRBJ1-6, with D unresolved. Per the germline V gene, CDR1 is ENHRY and CDR2 is SYGVKD. The CDR3 spans 14 residues. With 10 bases removed from V and 0 bases from J, the gap between germline ends came to 10 bases. CDR3 DNA sequence: TGTGCCACCCGGCGAAGCTCCTATAATTCACCCCTCCACTTT. It encodes CATRRSSYNSPLHF.

The rearrangement links TRBV7-9 to TRBJ2-3, with 10 bases identical to TRBD1. The V segment lost 6 bases and the J segment 3 bases; nucleotides outside the gene matches: 9. The CDR3 loop spans 16 amino acids. CDR1 and CDR2 from the germline V gene are SEHNR and FQNEAQ (reference sequence). Here the CDR3 reads CASSAPGTGETDTQYF. The CDR3 nucleotides read TGTGCCAGCAGTGCCCCAGGGACAGGGGAGACAGATACGCAGTATTTT.

This clonotype was recorded at least ten times. The rearrangement uses TRBV20-1 and TRBJ1-6; maybe TRBD1 (5 bases). The CDR3 sequence is 14 residues long. Per germline, CDR1 DFQATT and CDR2 SNEGSKA (reference sequence). V was clipped by 3 bases and J by 5 bases, with 11 bases between them. This CDR3 reads CSASLGVHNSPLHF. CDR3 bases: TGCAGTGCTAGTTTAGGGGTGCATAATTCACCCCTCCACTTT.

This clonotype came up many times. The V and J genes are TRBV7-2 and TRBJ1-2; 7 bases map to TRBD1. The CDR3 length is 13 residues. V dropped 5 bases and J dropped 4; count of bases not matched to a gene: 4. CDR1 is SGHTA and CDR2 is FQGNSA in the germline V gene. The CDR3 sequence: CASSADRIYGYTF. DNA for the CDR3: TGTGCCAGCAGCGCGGACAGGATCTATGGCTACACCTTC.

In this sample, this clonotype turned up many times. CDR3 DNA: TGTGCCAGCAGCACCCGGGGCTCTCGGGGGTTGTACGAGCAGTACTTC. Protein sequence: CASSTRGSRGLYEQYF. The chain has TRBV5-5 and TRBJ2-7; tentatively, D is TRBD2 (6 bases). This CDR3 contains 16 residues. V was trimmed by 4 bases and J by 4 bases, leaving 21 bases between them. Looked up from germline, CDR1 is SGHKS and CDR2 is YYEKEE (reference sequence).

The chain carries TRBV27 and TRBJ2-2; weak D call: TRBD2 (5 bases). Trimming left V 5 bases short and J 3 bases short, with 16 bases between. The CDR3 is made up of 16 amino acids. CDR1 and CDR2 from the germline V gene are MNHEY and SMNVEV (reference sequence). CDR3 DNA sequence: TGTGCCAGCAGTCCCCGGGCAGGAGGTTACACCGGGGAGCTGTTTTTT. It codes for CASSPRAGGYTGELFF.

This clonotype was counted between two and nine times. A much bigger clone sits one base away, suggesting this may be a read error. V is TRBV16 and J is TRBJ1-2, with D perhaps TRBD1 (5 bases). V was trimmed by 4 bases and J by 7 bases, leaving 13 bases between them. CDR3 length: 13 residues. Germline CDR1 and CDR2: KGHSY and FQNENV. The chain's CDR3 is CASSLRVSCGYTF. CDR3 nucleotides: TGTGCCAGCAGCCTCAGGGTTAGCTGTGGCTACACCTTC.

This clonotype was seen repeatedly, ten times or more. V usage is TRBV6-6 and J usage is TRBJ1-5, with no clear D. This CDR3 region has 12 residues. The V gene's germline CDR1 is MNHNY and CDR2 SVGAGI (reference sequence). Trimming cost V 6 bases and J 4 bases, with 7 bases left between them. CDR3: CASSLPNQPQHF. As DNA, the CDR3 is TGTGCCAGCAGCCTCCCGAATCAGCCCCAGCATTTT.

The sample holds many counts of this clonotype. The gene calls are TRBV7-2 and TRBJ2-3, with 11 nucleotides matching TRBD2. Germline loops: CDR1 SGHTA, CDR2 FQGNSA. The V segment lost 4 bases and the J segment 2 bases; nucleotides outside the gene matches: 14. The CDR3 contains 19 residues. Here the CDR3 DNA reads TGTGCCAGCAGCTCGCTCCTAATGACTAGCGGGACTCCCACAGATACGCAGTATTTT. Translated, it gives CASSSLLMTSGTPTDTQYF.

The V and J genes are TRBV7-9 and TRBJ2-2; D might be TRBD2 (6 bases). Germline-derived CDR1 and CDR2 are SEHNR and FQNEAQ (reference sequence). The CDR3 runs to 15 residues. V lost 1 base and J 1 base, leaving 7 bases between the germline ends. The CDR3 region is CASSLGGENTGELFF. Here the CDR3 DNA reads TGTGCCAGCAGCTTAGGGGGGGAGAACACCGGGGAGCTGTTTTTT.

This clonotype has at least ten counts. This sequence joins TRBV7-2 and TRBJ2-3, with 9 bases identical to TRBD2. The CDR3 is 14 residues long. Germline V gene sequence: CDR1 SGHTA, CDR2 FQGNSA. V was pared by 5 bases and J by 9 bases, with 9 bases of the junction left unmatched. The CDR3 DNA reads as TGTGCCAGCAGCCAAGCGGGGGGCGGGGGAACGCAGTATTTT. Translated, it gives CASSQAGGGGTQYF.

In this sample, this clonotype turned up many times. The gene calls are TRBV5-8 and TRBJ2-6; TRBD2 matches at 8 bases. The CDR3 covers 17 residues. Germline assignment: CDR1 SGHTS and CDR2 YDEGEE. The V and J ends lost 2 bases and 4 bases, in that order; junction bases with no gene match: 8. The CDR3 DNA sequence: TGTGCCAGCAGCTTCGGGGGGGCCGGGTCAGGGGCCAACGTCCTGACTTTC. As protein: CASSFGGAGSGANVLTF.

Points on this clonotype: This may come from a read error, since a much larger clone is one base off. The chain couples TRBV6-1 to TRBJ2-5; D is unclear. Trimming took 6 bases from V and 2 from J, leaving 13 bases between them. The CDR3 contains 14 residues. Germline V gene sequence: CDR1 MNHNS, CDR2 SASEGT. The CDR3: CASRDPVGQETQYF. The CDR3 DNA reads TGTGCCAGCAGGGACCCGGTGGGGCAAGAGACCCAGTACTTC.

This clonotype was detected ten times or more. The chain combines TRBV20-1 with TRBJ2-3; tentatively, D is TRBD2 (6 bases). Germline V gene lookup returns CDR1 DFQATT and CDR2 SNEGSKA (reference sequence). Trimming took 3 bases from V and 0 from J, leaving 7 bases between them. This CDR3 has 13 amino acids. The CDR3 loop reads CSASGGSTDTQYF. The CDR3 coding sequence is TGCAGTGCTAGCGGGGGAAGCACAGATACGCAGTATTTT.

This clonotype was seen at least ten times. This chain uses TRBV5-1 with TRBJ2-7; no clear D. Germline CDR1 SGHRS, CDR2 YFSETQ. This CDR3 region has 12 residues. The ends were cut back, 2 bases at V and 7 bases at J, with 10 bases in the middle. The CDR3 bases are TGCGCCAGCAGCTTTGAAGGATGGGAGCAGTACTTC. Translating it yields CASSFEGWEQYF.

This clonotype was seen repeatedly, ten times or more. The J gene is TRBJ2-7, the V gene TRBV14, with D perhaps assigned TRBD1 or TRBD2 (5 bases each). CDR1 and CDR2 (germline): SGHDN, FVKESK. The CDR3 consists of 15 residues. Trimming removed 4 bases at V and 0 bases at J, with 13 bases between. CDR3 bases: TGTGCCAGCAGCCCCCTTGGGGGATCCTCCTACGAGCAGTACTTC. This gives the protein CASSPLGGSSYEQYF.

This clonotype was picked up a small number of times. The gene calls are TRBV5-1 and TRBJ1-1; D remains unclear. This CDR3 spans 14 amino acids. Per the germline V gene, CDR1 is SGHRS and CDR2 is YFSETQ. Trimming left V 4 bases short and J 1 base short, with 11 bases between. CDR3 protein: CASSPGAGNTEAFF. As DNA, the CDR3 is TGCGCCAGCAGCCCGGGTGCGGGGAACACTGAAGCTTTCTTT.

This clonotype has at least ten counts. The chain couples TRBV6-1 to TRBJ1-5, with a possible D match to TRBD1 (5 bases). CDR1 is MNHNS, CDR2 SASEGT, per germline. The CDR3 loop spans 14 amino acids. V lost 4 bases and J lost 4, with 11 bases in between. CDR3 bases: TGTGCCAGCAGTGGGTCGGGGGGGAATCAGCCCCAGCATTTT. Amino acid sequence: CASSGSGGNQPQHF.